Below, 29 T cell receptor beta chains from the same sample are listed, as sequenced in a study of regulatory T cells in long-lasting Graves disease. Assembly of TCR beta libraries relied on iRepertoire HTBI primers together with Arm-PCR of CDR3 regions. TCRdb re-analysed the multiplex PCR reads in MiXCR, keeping a single row per CDR3 protein. The sample contains about 420,000 distinct CDR3 sequences, roughly 17% of which appear only once. As to time point: newly diagnosed GD, antithyroid drugs for less than 3 months. With RNA extracted from PBMCs as input, the TCR library was made. In addition, the sample was reused for a study of T cells in Graves' hyperthyroidism and ophthalmopathy.

This specimen was peripheral blood mononuclear cells (PBMCs), taken at new diagnosis, from a patient treated with antithyroid drugs. The source of these receptors is a woman in her late teens or twenties with Graves disease.

This chain links TRBV29-1 with TRBJ1-1; perhaps TRBD1 as D (5 bases). The CDR3 consists of 12 residues. The germline gives CDR1 SQVTM, CDR2 ANQGSEA. V was cut by 5 bases and J by 5 bases, with 12 bases left in between. The CDR3 nucleotides are TGCAGCGTTTCTACAGGAAGAACTGAAGCTTTCTTT. Translated: CSVSTGRTEAFF.

About this clonotype: Being one base from a much bigger clone, this may be a read error. The final CDR3 position lacks the conserved phenylalanine or tryptophan, pointing to a likely read error. The chain carries TRBV27 and TRBJ1-1; 7 nucleotides match TRBD1. The V gene's germline CDR1 is MNHEY and CDR2 SMNVEV (reference sequence). With 7 bases clipped from V and 4 bases from J, the junction kept 9 bases outside the gene matches. The CDR3 length is 14 residues. CDR3 DNA: TGTGCCAGCACCAAACAGGGGAGGGGCACTGAAGCTTTCCTT. Translated, it gives CASTKQGRGTEAFL.

This clonotype was observed a handful of times. This chain uses TRBV19 with TRBJ2-1, with 7 bases identical to TRBD2. There are 15 residues in the CDR3. Germline loops: CDR1 LNHDA, CDR2 SQIVND (reference sequence). Losses at the gene ends were 3 bases for V and 7 bases for J; bases not matched to a gene: 9. The CDR3 reads CASSIPSGKKNEQFF. Written as DNA, the CDR3 is TGTGCCAGTAGTATCCCCAGCGGGAAAAAAAATGAGCAGTTCTTC.

This chain joins TRBV15 and TRBJ2-7, with 8 nucleotides matching TRBD1. V shed 1 base and J 0 bases; nucleotides not matched to a gene: 5. Germline V gene lookup returns CDR1 LNHNV and CDR2 YYDKDF (reference sequence). The CDR3 extends over 16 amino acids. As DNA, the CDR3 is TGTGCCACCAGCAGAGCTCGGACAGGGAACTCCTACGAGCAGTACTTC. It encodes CATSRARTGNSYEQYF.

This clonotype was counted many times. The J gene is TRBJ2-4, the V gene TRBV13; D uncertain. The germline V gene has CDR1 PRHDT and CDR2 FYEKMQ (reference sequence). The CDR3 runs to 13 residues. Trimming pared 4 bases from V and 1 base from J, leaving 5 bases between. The CDR3 DNA reads TGTGCCAGCAGCTATGGGGCCAAAAACATTCAGTACTTC. This codes for CASSYGAKNIQYF. Full variable domain (missing parts from reference TRBV13 and TRBJ2-4): AAGVIQSPRHLIKEKRETATLKCYPIPRHDTVYWYQQGPGQDPQFLISFYEKMQSDKGSIPDRFSAQQFSDYHSELNMSSLELGDSALYFCASSYGAKNIQYFGAGTRLSVL.

Note on this clonotype: Just one base apart from a much larger clone, this may be a read error. The rearrangement uses TRBV9 and TRBJ2-5, with a possible D match to TRBD2 (5 bases). V was cut by 2 bases and J by 11 bases, with 25 bases left in between. Germline V gives CDR1 SGDLS, CDR2 YYNGEE. The CDR3 has 16 residues. The CDR3 DNA is TGTGCCAGCAGCGTGCTAGCAGCTACATATTACAATGAGCAGTACTTC. It is translated as CASSVLAATYYNEQYF.

The sample holds many counts of this clonotype. This sequence joins TRBV28 and TRBJ1-5, with a possible D match to TRBD1 (5 bases). The length of the CDR3 is 14 residues. Deletions cut 6 bases from V and 6 bases from J, with 15 bases between. Germline CDR1 is MDHEN and CDR2 is SYDVKM. The CDR3 region is CASSLPGSRQPQHF. The DNA for the CDR3 is TGTGCCAGCAGCCTGCCAGGGTCCCGTCAGCCCCAGCATTTT.

J is TRBJ2-7 and V is TRBV20-1; 9 bases map to TRBD1. Germline loops: CDR1 DFQATT, CDR2 SNEGSKA (reference sequence). J gave up 3 bases and V 0 bases, and 3 bases lay outside the gene matches. This CDR3 comprises 14 residues. CDR3 sequence (DNA): TGCAGTGCTAGAGATGGGGACAGGGTCTACGAGCAGTACTTC. It yields the protein CSARDGDRVYEQYF.

The chain employs TRBV12-3 or TRBV12-4 and TRBJ2-3; TRBD2 matches at 8 bases. This CDR3 spans 14 amino acids. Trimming at V came to 3 bases and at J to 9 bases, leaving 8 bases not matched to a gene. CDR3 nucleotide sequence: TGTGCCAGCAGTTTGAGCGGGAGAGGGCCCACGCAGTATTTT. It codes for CASSLSGRGPTQYF.

This clonotype was picked up a small number of times. The chain links TRBV4-3 to TRBJ2-7; 12 positions agree with TRBD1. The V and J ends lost 3 bases and 4 bases, in that order; junction bases with no gene match: 4. CDR1 is LGHNA and CDR2 is YSLEER in the germline V gene. CDR3 length: 15 residues. CDR3 bases: TGCGCCAGCAGCCAGGGACAGGGGGCGCGTTACGAGCAGTACTTC. It specifies CASSQGQGARYEQYF.

This chain connects TRBV25-1 to TRBJ2-1; 7 positions agree with TRBD2. Germline V gene sequence: CDR1 MGHDK, CDR2 SYGVNS. CDR3 size: 14 residues. V lost 7 bases to trimming and J lost 3 bases; unmatched junction nucleotides: 6. The CDR3 region is CASTRTGGYNEQFF. The CDR3 DNA reads TGTGCCAGCACCAGAACGGGGGGCTACAATGAGCAGTTCTTC.

This clonotype occurred a few times. This chain connects TRBV20-1 to TRBJ2-5; 11 bases match TRBD2. The trim removed 1 base at V and 1 base at J, leaving 5 bases unmatched. Germline V gene lookup returns CDR1 DFQATT and CDR2 SNEGSKA (reference sequence). The CDR3 covers 16 residues. The CDR3 sequence: CSARAPTSGVQETQYF. In DNA form, the CDR3 reads TGCAGTGCTAGAGCCCCGACTAGCGGGGTCCAAGAGACCCAGTACTTC.

The V gene is TRBV20-1, the J gene TRBJ1-1; maybe TRBD1 (5 bases). CDR3 size: 12 residues. In germline, CDR1 is DFQATT, CDR2 SNEGSKA (reference sequence). CDR3 nucleotide sequence: TGCAGGGCCGGACACCTGAACACTGAAGCTTTCTTT. Amino acid sequence: CRAGHLNTEAFF.

This clonotype was counted at least ten times. This chain links TRBV20-1 with TRBJ2-3, with D unclear. This CDR3 comprises 13 residues. CDR1 and CDR2 (germline): DFQATT, SNEGSKA (reference sequence). Trimming left V 6 bases short and J 2 bases short, with 12 bases between. DNA of the CDR3: TGCAGTGCCCCCCAGCTAGACACAGATACGCAGTATTTT. Amino acids: CSAPQLDTDTQYF.

In its sample, this clonotype was seen many times. This CDR3 is CSVDSDLVMGNEQFF. The CDR3 DNA follows: TGCAGCGTCGACTCAGACCTCGTAATGGGGAATGAGCAGTTCTTC. The rearrangement uses TRBV29-1 and TRBJ2-1; D gene ambiguous. In germline, CDR1 is SQVTM, CDR2 ANQGSEA. The CDR3 sequence is 15 residues long. V was pared by 6 bases and J by 7 bases, with 22 bases between.

With regard to this clonotype: A much larger clone is a single base away; this may be a read error. The chain joins TRBV12-3 or TRBV12-4 to TRBJ2-1; TRBD2 matches 16 bases. Trimming took 6 bases from V and 8 from J; bases not matched to a gene: 10. The CDR3 loop spans 17 amino acids. The CDR3 protein is CASRGGTSGGVRYEQFF. CDR3 sequence (DNA): TGTGCCAGCAGGGGCGGGACTAGCGGGGGGGTTCGCTATGAGCAGTTCTTC.

In its sample, this clonotype was seen once. One base away lies a much larger clone, so this may be a sequencing read error. The gene calls are TRBV27 and TRBJ2-7; TRBD1 agrees at 7 bases. The J call may be in error: the DNA end matches TRBJ2-1 better. The CDR3 covers 15 residues. The germline V gene encodes CDR1 MNHEY and CDR2 SMNVEV (reference sequence). The CDR3 sequence: CASSYTTGTSYEQFF. CDR3 in DNA: TGTGCCAGCAGTTACACGACAGGGACCTCCTACGAGCAGTTCTTC.

CDR3 coding DNA: TGCAGTGCTAGAGATGCACTAGGGAGGGCAGATACGCAGTATTTT. Encoded protein: CSARDALGRADTQYF. The rearrangement uses TRBV20-1 and TRBJ2-3; 7 bases line up with TRBD2. Losses at the gene ends were 0 bases for V and 4 bases for J; bases not matched to a gene: 7. Germline lookup yields CDR1 DFQATT and CDR2 SNEGSKA (reference sequence). The CDR3 consists of 15 residues.

This clonotype appeared a few times. CDR3 coding DNA: TGTGCCAGCAGCTCAGGGTATCTCGCTTTCTTT. This sequence encodes CASSSGYLAFF. The chain has TRBV7-2 and TRBJ1-1; D is possibly TRBD1 (5 bases). Germline CDR1 reads SGHTA; CDR2 reads FQGNSA. The CDR3 sequence is 11 residues long. Trimming took 4 bases from V and 11 from J, leaving 11 bases between them.

This clonotype was counted only a few times. The chain joins TRBV5-1 to TRBJ1-2; D gene ambiguous. This CDR3 spans 14 amino acids. V was clipped by 4 bases and J by 13 bases, with 23 bases between them. Per the germline V gene, CDR1 is SGHRS and CDR2 is YFSETQ. DNA for the CDR3: TGCGCCAGCAGCGCCGGGGTCAACTCACTGGGATTCACCTTC. Translation: CASSAGVNSLGFTF.

This clonotype was detected only a few times. V usage is TRBV25-1 and J usage is TRBJ2-1; TRBD2 aligns across 12 bases. Per germline, CDR1 MGHDK and CDR2 SYGVNS. CDR3 size: 19 residues. V gave up 5 bases and J gave up 7 bases; unmatched junction bases: 18. The CDR3 sequence is CASSQRTGSLAGGSNEQFF. The CDR3 DNA reads as TGTGCCAGCAGTCAGAGGACAGGGTCACTAGCGGGGGGATCTAATGAGCAGTTCTTC.

The rearrangement joins TRBV12-3 or TRBV12-4 to TRBJ2-4, with 14 bases fitting TRBD2. The closer fit of TRBJ2-5 to the DNA end suggests the J call may be wrong. This CDR3 spans 17 amino acids. CDR3 nucleotides: TGTGCCAGCAGTCCCCGACTAGCGGGAGGGATGCGGGAGACCCAGTACTTC. As protein: CASSPRLAGGMRETQYF.

The sample holds many counts of this clonotype. The rearrangement uses TRBV24-1 and TRBJ2-1, with TRBD2 identical over 8 bases. V trimming: 2 bases; J trimming: 7 bases; junction bases outside the gene matches: 3. This CDR3 contains 14 residues. Germline CDR1 KGHDR, CDR2 SFDVKD. This chain's CDR3 is CATSDSGRANEQFF. DNA for the CDR3: TGTGCCACCAGTGATTCCGGGAGGGCGAATGAGCAGTTCTTC.

This clonotype was counted a few times. This rearrangement joins TRBV6-2 or TRBV6-3 to TRBJ1-1; D is ambiguous. The CDR3 length is 15 residues. Germline V lookup: CDR1 MNHEY, CDR2 SVGEGT. V was clipped by 2 bases and J by 5 bases, with 15 bases between them. CDR3 nucleotide sequence: TGTGCCAGCAGTTACGGGCAACCTAGGTGGACTGAAGCTTTCTTT. It encodes CASSYGQPRWTEAFF.

The V call is TRBV11-3, the J call TRBJ2-1, with D tentatively TRBD2 (6 bases). Trimming removed 4 bases at V and 10 bases at J, with 14 bases between. The CDR3 spans 13 residues. The germline V gene encodes CDR1 SGHNT and CDR2 YENEEA. As DNA, the CDR3 is TGTGCCAGCAGCTACCCTAGCGAAGGAGAGCAGTTCTTC. Its protein product is CASSYPSEGEQFF. Together with reference TRBV11-3 and TRBJ2-1, the CDR3 gives the full variable domain: EAGVVQSPRYKIIEKKQPVAFWCNPISGHNTLYWYLQNLGQGPELLIRYENEEAVDDSQLPKDRFSAERLKGVDSTLKIQPAELGDSAVYLCASSYPSEGEQFFGPGTRLTVL.

Many counts were recorded for this clonotype. This chain connects TRBV20-1 to TRBJ2-5, with no clear D. The CDR3 sequence is 12 residues long. V was pared by 3 bases and J by 2 bases, with 7 bases between. Germline assignment: CDR1 DFQATT and CDR2 SNEGSKA (reference sequence). The CDR3, as DNA: TGCAGTGCTAGGGAGTCTCAAGAGACCCAGTACTTC. Translation gives CSARESQETQYF.

This chain connects TRBV2 to TRBJ1-5; 7 nucleotides line up with TRBD1. J gave up 6 bases and V 4 bases, and 9 bases lay outside the gene matches. Germline loops: CDR1 SNHLY, CDR2 FYNNEI. This CDR3 is built from 15 residues. This CDR3 reads CASSGEGTVGQPQHF. In DNA form, the CDR3 reads TGTGCCAGCAGTGGAGAGGGGACAGTGGGTCAGCCCCAGCATTTT.

The chain combines TRBV7-6 with TRBJ2-1; 9 nucleotides match TRBD2. Unmatched junction bases numbered 15, after V lost 0 bases and J lost 9 bases. The length of the CDR3 is 18 residues. CDR1 is SGHVS and CDR2 is FNYEAQ in the germline V gene. CDR3 in amino acids: CASSLANLAGVGQSEQFF. The CDR3 nucleotides read TGTGCCAGCAGCTTAGCGAACTTAGCGGGAGTGGGTCAGTCTGAGCAGTTCTTC.

The genes are TRBV25-1 and TRBJ1-4; TRBD1 matches 10 bases. Germline CDR1 is MGHDK and CDR2 is SYGVNS. The CDR3 length is 17 residues. V dropped 4 bases and J dropped 7; count of bases not matched to a gene: 12. CDR3 sequence reads: CASSGDRGSPLGEKLFF. The CDR3 nucleotides are TGTGCCAGCAGTGGGGACAGGGGTTCCCCCTTGGGTGAAAAACTGTTTTTT.